This TCR beta chain was identified during a study of control samples from healthy donors and cancer patients. The CDR3 extends over 17 amino acids. Germline V gives CDR1 MNHEY, CDR2 SVGEGT. V lost 2 bases and J 3 bases, leaving 18 bases between the germline ends. The method was immunoSEQ multiplex PCR; TCRdb's version includes in-frame clones alone and lacks a portion of them. The table shows around 130,000 clones, with over 75% occurring only once. The receptor was isolated from a man aged 50-59 years in good health. The chain recombines TRBV6-2 or TRBV6-3 with TRBJ2-3; the D gene is possibly TRBD1 (6 bases). Input material: blood. This CDR3 is CASSYVRGMVGTDTQYF. CDR3 bases: TGTGCCAGCAGTTACGTAAGGGGGATGGTTGGAACAGATACGCAGTATTTT.